These T cell receptor beta chains were read from a single sample in a study of cytomegalovirus exposure and HLA in healthy donors. Clones were sequenced by immunoSEQ multiplex PCR, and TCRdb holds only the in-frame ones, with some missing. The data contain roughly 20,000 clones, roughly 80% of them singletons. The sample consisted of PBMCs. The receptors derive from a human donor in good health. Both conserved end residues are part of each CDR3. Each record gives: J gene, V gene, clone size, D gene, CDR3 DNA, CDR3 protein. The D gene is left open where the match is weak. The size of a clone is reported for some rows only, either as once, few or many, or as a class for expanded clones.

TRBJ1-2 | TRBV18 | NA | TRBD1 | TGTGCCAGCTCACCATCCTGGGGACAGGGCGTTGATGGCTACACCTTC | CASSPSWGQGVDGYTF
TRBJ2-2 | TRBV7-2 | NA | NA | TGTGCCAGCAGCTACTACCGGGGGGCGGACGGGGAGCTGTTTTTT | CASSYYRGADGELFF
TRBJ1-1 | TRBV10-3 | once | NA | TGTGCCATCAGTGCCCAGGGATTAGGGAGGGACACTGAAGCTTTCTTT | CAISAQGLGRDTEAFF
TRBJ1-2 | TRBV4-2 | NA | TRBD1 | TGTGCCAGCAGCCATTATGGACAGGCTAACTATGGCTACACCTTC | CASSHYGQANYGYTF
TRBJ2-5 | TRBV18 | NA | NA | TGTGCCAGCTCCCGGGGTACGGGGGGCGAAGAGACCCAGTACTTC | CASSRGTGGEETQYF
TRBJ2-7 | TRBV5-1 | NA | NA | TGCGCCAGCAGCCCTGCCGGACAATTGGACGAGCAGTACTTC | CASSPAGQLDEQYF
TRBJ1-3 | TRBV6-1 | NA | TRBD1 | TGTGCCAGCAGGGAACAGGGGATAGCTGGAAACACCATATATTTT | CASREQGIAGNTIYF
TRBJ2-7 | TRBV5-1 | NA | TRBD1 | TGCGCCAGCAGCTTGTCCACCGGGACAGGAACCTACGAGCAGTACTTC | CASSLSTGTGTYEQYF
TRBJ2-3 | TRBV6-1 | NA | TRBD2 | TGTGCCAGCAGTGAAGCCGTAGCGGGGGGGCCGACAGATACGCAGTATTTT | CASSEAVAGGPTDTQYF
TRBJ2-3 | TRBV7-9 | NA | TRBD2 | TGTGCCAGCAGTCAAAGCGGGGGAGCGGATACGCAGTATTTT | CASSQSGGADTQYF
TRBJ2-4 | TRBV6-1 | NA | TRBD2 | TGTGCCATCGCGTACGGGACTAGCGGGGACAACATTCAGTACTTC | CAIAYGTSGDNIQYF
TRBJ2-4 | TRBV19 | NA | NA | TGTGCCAGTAGTACCCCCTCGGACATTCAGTACTTC | CASSTPSDIQYF
TRBJ2-5 | TRBV7-7 | NA | TRBD2 | TGTGCCAGCAGCCCCTCATGGCGGGGGGTCTTAGTTGGGGAGACCCAGTACTTC | CASSPSWRGVLVGETQYF
TRBJ1-1 | TRBV5-1 | NA | NA | TGCGCCAGCAGCCCCCCGAGGGGGGGGCGCACAACTTCGGACACTGAAGCTTTCTTT | CASSPPRGGRTTSDTEAFF
TRBJ1-5 | TRBV14 | NA | NA | TGTGCCAGCAGCCAGGTCGGGAGCAATCAGCCCCAGAATTTT | CASSQVGSNQPQNF
TRBJ2-5 | TRBV2 | NA | TRBD2 | TGTGCCAGCAGTGATTTCGCGGGAGGGCCCTCAGAGACCCAGTACTTC | CASSDFAGGPSETQYF
TRBJ1-2 | TRBV6-5 | NA | NA | TGTGCCAGCAGTACCGGGACAAACTATGGCTACACCTTC | CASSTGTNYGYTF
TRBJ1-2 | TRBV9 | NA | NA | TGTGCCAGCAGCGTAGAGCCGGAGATTAACTATGGCTACACCTTC | CASSVEPEINYGYTF
TRBJ1-1 | TRBV21-1 | NA | NA | TGTGCCAGCAGCAAACACGGGAACACTGAAGCTTTCTTT | CASSKHGNTEAFF
TRBJ2-3 | TRBV7-2 | NA | TRBD2 | TGTGCCAGCAGCTCCGGGGGGGCTGGGGGAGATACGCAGTATTTT | CASSSGGAGGDTQYF
TRBJ2-7 | TRBV12-5 | NA | NA | TGTGCTAGTGGTTTCAACGAGCAGTACTTC | CASGFNEQYF
TRBJ1-1 | TRBV6-5 | NA | TRBD1 | TGTGCCAGCAGTTTGGACAGGAGCCGTAAAGCTTTCTTT | CASSLDRSRKAFF
TRBJ2-4 | TRBV29-1 | NA | NA | TGCAGCGTCCGGGGGGCTGACATTCAGTACTTC | CSVRGADIQYF
TRBJ2-1 | TRBV7-6 | NA | TRBD1 | TGTGCCAGCAGCCTTAGGGCTGGCACAGGGGGTGAGCAGTTCTTC | CASSLRAGTGGEQFF
TRBJ1-2 | TRBV19 | NA | NA | TGTGCCAGTAGTATAACGGGCTATGGCTACACCTTC | CASSITGYGYTF
TRBJ2-7 | TRBV11-1 | NA | TRBD2 | TGTGCCAGCAGCTTAAGGTTTGCGGGAGTTCTCTACGAGCAGTACTTC | CASSLRFAGVLYEQYF
TRBJ1-2 | TRBV6-5 | NA | NA | TGTGCCAGCAGGGCAGGGACAAACATCTATGGCTACACCTTC | CASRAGTNIYGYTF
TRBJ2-5 | TRBV7-2 | NA | TRBD2 | TGTGCCAGCAGCTCCCAAGCGGGAGGCCAAGAGACCCAGTACTTC | CASSSQAGGQETQYF
TRBJ2-7 | TRBV6-1 | large | NA | TGTGCCAGCAGTGACAGGCCTGAAAACGAGCAGTACTTC | CASSDRPENEQYF
TRBJ2-7 | TRBV5-1 | NA | TRBD1 | TGCGCCAGCAGCTCCGGGACAGGGTCCTACGAGCAGTACTTC | CASSSGTGSYEQYF
TRBJ1-1 | TRBV9 | NA | NA | TGTGCCAGCAGCGTAGAGGACAGTTTGAACACTGAAGCTTTCTTT | CASSVEDSLNTEAFF
TRBJ2-1 | TRBV9 | NA | NA | TGTGCCAGCAGTTCCGGGACTCACTCCTACAATGAGCAGTTCTTC | CASSSGTHSYNEQFF
TRBJ2-7 | TRBV27 | NA | TRBD1 | TGTGCCAGCACCACAAAACAGGGGGTTGGCTACGAGCAGTACTTC | CASTTKQGVGYEQYF
TRBJ2-2 | TRBV6-6 | NA | TRBD1 | TGTGCCAGCAGTTACTCCAGGGGGCGGACCGGGGAGCTGTTTTTT | CASSYSRGRTGELFF
TRBJ2-5 | TRBV18 | once | NA | TGTGCCAGCTCACTACAGTCCTCACAAGAGACCCAGTACTTC | CASSLQSSQETQYF
TRBJ2-3 | TRBV7-7 | NA | NA | TGTGCCAGCAGCCCACAGCTCACAGATACGCAGTATTTT | CASSPQLTDTQYF
TRBJ1-2 | TRBV19 | NA | TRBD1 | TGTGCCAGTAGTATGGGACAGGGGTCTTATGGCTACACCTTC | CASSMGQGSYGYTF
TRBJ1-3 | TRBV18 | NA | NA | TGTGCCAGCTCGGAACAGGGAAACACCATATATTTT | CASSEQGNTIYF
TRBJ2-7 | TRBV11-2 | NA | TRBD1 | TGTGCCAGCAGCTTAGAGGGACAGGGACTAACCTACGAGCAGTACTTC | CASSLEGQGLTYEQYF
TRBJ1-2 | TRBV6-6 | NA | TRBD1 | TGTGCCAGCAGTAACCCGGGACAGATAACAACTTATGGCTACACCTTC | CASSNPGQITTYGYTF
TRBJ2-1 | TRBV5-5 | NA | NA | TGTGCCAGCAGCCCGGCAGGGTTGGCGTACAATGAGCAGTTCTTC | CASSPAGLAYNEQFF
TRBJ1-2 | TRBV7-2 | NA | NA | TGTGCCAGCAGCTTAGAGGCCGGCAGGGCCTATGGCTACACCTTC | CASSLEAGRAYGYTF